The T cell receptor (beta chain) described here comes from a study of Ad26.COV2.S vaccination and SARS-CoV-2 variants (dated by TCRdb to the early 2020s). Context from the whole study: Donors in the vaccine arm were drawn from COV1001, a phase I-IIa trial of Ad26.COV2.S in healthy adults that was multicentre, randomized, double-blind and placebo-controlled. Ad26.COV2.S was administered intramuscularly at 5 x 10^10 or 1 x 10^11 viral particles, either as a single shot or as two shots given 56 days apart. The specificity and breadth of SARS-CoV-2-reactive T cell receptors after Ad26.COV2.S vaccination were assessed by TCRbeta repertoire sequencing. A total of around 32 samples were included in the TCR-sequenced set, comprising about 20 Ad26.COV2.S vaccine recipients, 5 placebo recipients and 8 SARS-CoV-2 convalescent individuals. Participants in the trial were split at random into five groups of five each, receiving low-dose or high-dose Ad26.COV2.S once or twice, or else placebo on both occasions. Blinding of investigators to trial group allocation was maintained during experiments and outcome assessment.

General study outcomes and caveats: Substantial breadth of spike-specific CD8+ and CD4+ T cell responses was reported after vaccination. The study lacked the statistical power to compare responses across vaccine doses or regimens. Vaccine and placebo recipients had comparable non-spike TCR breadth, which fits with the vaccine containing only spike. It was noted by the authors that total T cell responses may have been underestimated by the TCR breadth and depth analyses. Compared with placebo recipients, Ad26.COV2.S recipients showed higher spike-specific TCR breadth (P = 0.0014).

The immunoSEQ Assay was used to sequence TCRbeta CDR3 regions. After extraction, genomic DNA underwent amplification by bias-controlled multiplex PCR, followed by high-throughput sequencing. In the authors' own workflow: Collapsing and filtering of sequences were performed to quantify the absolute abundance of each unique TCRbeta CDR3 region. Usable DNA was measured by amplifying reference genes present in all nucleated cells, and TCRbeta template counts were normalized to that usable DNA to estimate T cell fraction. Repertoire TCRs were annotated as SARS-CoV-2-specific when V gene, CDR3 amino acid sequence and J gene were exactly matched to a known reactive TCR set. The reference SARS-CoV-2 TCR set was obtained from MIRA and was filtered for enrichment in COVID-19-positive ImmuneCODE repertoires, whereby public or cross-reactive TCRs were removed. Using the MIRA antigens, annotated TCRs were further analysed by specific ORF or by position within an ORF. Breadth was defined as the number of annotated unique rearrangements divided by the total number of unique productive rearrangements, and depth was defined as the summed frequency of the annotated unique rearrangements. Two-sided Wilcoxon rank-sum tests were used to compare TCR breadth between groups. TCRdb limited this immuneACCESS table to in-frame rearrangements with V and J called. A share of clones is missing; checked studies link under half to unresolved V genes, and the rest is unexplained. Clone size and V and J calls were adopted from that table, with D and trimming inferred from the DNA. The table for this sample lists some 340,000 clones; about 86% of them were counted only once. Together, the top ten hold 1.9% of the sample.

CDR1 is given as MNHNS and CDR2 as SASEGT, both from the germline V gene. The CDR3 measures 17 amino acids from cysteine to phenylalanine. The only DNA kept is the CDR3, 51 bases in frame from the first base. Compared with germline, V lacks 5 bases and J lacks 3 bases; bases without a gene match: 10. The treatment or condition label of this sample denotes: over 15 received Ad26.COV2.S at low or high dose, single or two shots; five or six received placebo; per-sample allocation not given. Repertoires of vaccine and placebo recipients were sequenced from samples collected on day 63 after the first injection. Cohort 1b enrolled about two dozen adults aged 18-55 years at a single site in Boston, USA, between 29 July and 7 August 2020. Ad26.COV2.S consisted of a replication-incompetent adenovirus type 26 vector by which a prefusion-stabilized SARS-CoV-2 spike protein from the original Wuhan strain was expressed.

This clone was observed a single time. Its antigen is not yet known. No qualities accompany the bases; no much larger clone lies one base away. Sequencing used peripheral blood, obtained in a trial of Ad26.COV2.S vaccine versus placebo. The chain couples TRBV6-1 to TRBJ1-3, with 10 bases matching TRBD1. The sequence was collected from a person between 18 and 59 years old who received the Ad26.COV2.S COVID-19 vaccine or a placebo. CDR3 protein: CASSKGGTGESGNTIYF. The bases read TGTGCCAGCAGTAAAGGTGGGACAGGGGAGAGTGGAAACACCATATATTTT.